The 22 T cell receptor beta chains given below trace back to one sample, sequenced in a study of blood T cell repertoires in COVID-19. The assay was immunoSEQ multiplex PCR, and TCRdb's table has in-frame clones only and misses some. The sample includes around 150,000 clones, 85% seen only once; the top ten take around 8.1%. The specimen sequenced was peripheral blood. Every receptor here comes from a woman in her fifties or sixties with COVID-19, enrolled during active disease.

V and J are TRBV9 and TRBJ1-6; D is perhaps TRBD1 (5 bases). Germline V gene data show CDR1 as SGDLS and CDR2 as YYNGEE. The CDR3 runs 15 residues. Trimming removed 5 bases at V and 8 bases at J, with 17 bases between. The CDR3 protein is CASRRLDSWDSPLHF. The CDR3 bases are TGTGCCAGCAGGAGACTTGACAGTTGGGATTCACCCCTCCACTTT.

The chain links TRBV4-2 to TRBJ1-4; the D is unclear. V gave up 0 bases and J gave up 8 bases, with 10 bases separating them. Germline CDR1 and CDR2: LGHNA and YNFKEQ. The CDR3 is made up of 14 amino acids. The CDR3 nucleotides are TGTGCCAGCAGCCAAGACCTACTAGGCGAAAAACTGTTTTTT. Translating it yields CASSQDLLGEKLFF.

This chain uses TRBV7-9 with TRBJ1-2; 7 bases line up with TRBD1. Germline V gene lookup returns CDR1 SEHNR and CDR2 FQNEAQ (reference sequence). This CDR3 comprises 15 residues. V gave up 3 bases and J gave up 3 bases; unmatched junction bases: 7. This CDR3 is CASSLAWDSDYGYTF. CDR3 DNA sequence: TGTGCCAGCAGCTTGGCTTGGGACAGCGACTATGGCTACACCTTC.

The chain joins TRBV9 to TRBJ1-1, with D unresolved. The germline gives CDR1 SGDLS, CDR2 YYNGEE. The CDR3 runs 14 residues. V gave up 0 bases and J gave up 0 bases, with 6 bases separating them. CDR3 sequence reads: CASSVDGVNTEAFF. The CDR3 DNA follows: TGTGCCAGCAGCGTAGACGGGGTGAACACTGAAGCTTTCTTT.

The gene calls are TRBV5-1 and TRBJ1-1, with TRBD1 matching 8 bases. V gave up 6 bases and J gave up 0 bases; unmatched junction bases: 7. CDR1 and CDR2 from the germline V gene are SGHRS and YFSETQ. The CDR3 has 15 residues. CDR3 nucleotides: TGCGCCAGCACAAAAGGACAGGGACTGAACACTGAAGCTTTCTTT. Its protein product is CASTKGQGLNTEAFF.

The chain couples TRBV27 to TRBJ1-5; no reliable D call. Trimming removed 3 bases from V and 3 bases from J, with 6 bases in between. Germline assignment: CDR1 MNHEY and CDR2 SMNVEV (reference sequence). CDR3 size: 13 residues. The CDR3 nucleotides read TGTGCCAGCAGTTTCGTCTTCAATCAGCCCCAGCATTTT. This gives the protein CASSFVFNQPQHF.

The genes are TRBV20-1 and TRBJ2-3; 10 positions agree with TRBD2. Germline values: CDR1 DFQATT, CDR2 SNEGSKA (reference sequence). The CDR3 consists of 15 residues. The junction had 5 bases not matched to a gene; V was cut back by 3 bases and J by 2 bases. CDR3 loop: CSASYSGGATDTQYF. In DNA form, the CDR3 reads TGCAGTGCTAGTTACAGCGGGGGGGCCACAGATACGCAGTATTTT.

The chain combines TRBV7-2 with TRBJ1-5, with a weak D call TRBD1 (6 bases). Germline CDR1 SGHTA, CDR2 FQGNSA. The CDR3 spans 15 residues. With 5 bases removed from V and 9 bases from J, the gap between germline ends came to 20 bases. CDR3 loop: CASSTDRTSLGPQHF. DNA of the CDR3: TGTGCCAGCAGCACCGACAGGACCTCCCTAGGGCCCCAGCATTTT.

This chain connects TRBV6-6 to TRBJ1-4; TRBD1 matches at 9 bases. V was pared by 4 bases and J by 8 bases, with 8 bases of the junction left unmatched. The germline V gene encodes CDR1 MNHNY and CDR2 SVGAGI (reference sequence). This CDR3 has 15 amino acids. The CDR3 bases are TGTGCCAGCAGTTTGGACAGGGGACTTTCGGAAAAACTGTTTTTT. Translating gives CASSLDRGLSEKLFF.

The V and J genes are TRBV5-1 and TRBJ2-6; D is perhaps TRBD1 (5 bases). Germline assignment: CDR1 SGHRS and CDR2 YFSETQ. CDR3 size: 14 residues. Trimming removed 7 bases from V and 0 bases from J, with 8 bases in between. The CDR3 spells CASFQGSGANVLTF. In DNA form, the CDR3 reads TGCGCCAGCTTCCAGGGCTCTGGGGCCAACGTCCTGACTTTC.

The J gene is TRBJ1-6, the V gene TRBV9; a weak D match, TRBD1 (6 bases). Per germline, CDR1 SGDLS and CDR2 YYNGEE. The CDR3 spans 14 residues. V dropped 3 bases and J dropped 7 bases, with 11 bases sitting between them. As DNA, the CDR3 is TGTGCCAGCAGCGCGCAGGGGATAAATTCACCCCTCCACTTT. This gives the protein CASSAQGINSPLHF.

This clone was seen a handful of times. CDR3 bases: TGCGCCAGCGGAACAGGGAACACCGGGGAGCTGTTTTTT. Its protein is CASGTGNTGELFF. The chain combines TRBV5-1 with TRBJ2-2, with D possibly being TRBD1 (5 bases). Trimming removed 7 bases at V and 1 base at J, with 8 bases between. There are 13 residues in the CDR3. Germline V lookup: CDR1 SGHRS, CDR2 YFSETQ.

The J gene is TRBJ2-5, the V gene TRBV5-1; 7 bases line up with TRBD1. The length of the CDR3 is 14 residues. V shed 2 bases and J 1 base; nucleotides not matched to a gene: 2. Germline V gene lookup returns CDR1 SGHRS and CDR2 YFSETQ. CDR3 DNA: TGCGCCAGCAGCTTACAGGGGTCCCAAGAGACCCAGTACTTC. It codes for CASSLQGSQETQYF.

The V call is TRBV6-5, the J call TRBJ1-6; TRBD1 aligns across 7 bases. Germline loops: CDR1 MNHEY, CDR2 SVGAGI. The V and J ends lost 6 bases and 11 bases, in that order; junction bases with no gene match: 10. The CDR3 spans 14 residues. The CDR3 nucleotides read TGTGCCAGCAGCCCCTCGACAGGGCCGCCACCCCTCCACTTT. It codes for CASSPSTGPPPLHF.

V and J are TRBV29-1 and TRBJ2-1; D call uncertain. Per the germline V gene, CDR1 is SQVTM and CDR2 is ANQGSEA. V was cut by 3 bases and J by 0 bases, with 6 bases left in between. There are 13 residues in the CDR3. The CDR3 coding sequence is TGCAGCGTTGACACCAGCTCCTACAATGAGCAGTTCTTC. It codes for CSVDTSSYNEQFF.

The chain employs TRBV14 and TRBJ2-3; D gene ambiguous. Trimming removed 2 bases at V and 2 bases at J, with 14 bases between. Germline CDR1 and CDR2: SGHDN and FVKESK. The CDR3 runs to 16 residues. The CDR3 DNA reads TGTGCCAGCAGCCAAATTGGCGGTCTCTTCACAGATACGCAGTATTTT. This translates into CASSQIGGLFTDTQYF.

This clone was detected only once. The chain is built from TRBV24-1 and TRBJ1-2, with a possible D match to TRBD1 (5 bases). CDR1 is KGHDR, CDR2 SFDVKD, per germline. Trimming took 12 bases from V and 5 from J, leaving 12 bases between them. CDR3 size: 11 residues. In DNA form, the CDR3 reads TGTGCCGCCCAGGGACTTTATGGCTACACCTTC. Protein sequence: CAAQGLYGYTF.

The chain carries TRBV7-3 and TRBJ1-1; the D gene is possibly TRBD1 (5 bases). Trimming took 5 bases from V and 2 from J, leaving 12 bases between them. There are 14 residues in the CDR3. Germline V lookup: CDR1 SGHTA, CDR2 FQGTGA. CDR3 protein: CASSAGTANTEAFF. CDR3 sequence (DNA): TGTGCCAGCAGCGCCGGGACTGCCAACACTGAAGCTTTCTTT. Based on the CDR3 plus reference TRBV7-3 and TRBJ1-1, the full variable domain is GAGVSQTPSNKVTEKGKYVELRCDPISGHTALYWYRQSLGQGPEFLIYFQGTGAADDSGLPNDRFFAVRPEGSVSTLKIQRTERGDSAVYLCASSAGTANTEAFFGQGTRLTVV.

This chain links TRBV6-6 with TRBJ1-1, with D hard to call. Germline V gene data show CDR1 as MNHNY and CDR2 as SVGAGI (reference sequence). Trimming shortened V by 0 bases and J by 4 bases, and 6 bases separated the two germline ends. The CDR3 extends over 13 amino acids. The CDR3 loop is CASSYSPSTEAFF. CDR3 nucleotides: TGTGCCAGCAGTTACTCACCCAGCACTGAAGCTTTCTTT.

The gene calls are TRBV7-9 and TRBJ2-3; TRBD2 might be the D (6 bases). The germline gives CDR1 SEHNR, CDR2 FQNEAQ (reference sequence). Trimming removed 1 base from V and 2 bases from J, with 10 bases in between. This CDR3 is 15 amino acids long. In DNA, the CDR3 is TGTGCCAGCAGCTTAGGGGGACTCAACACAGATACGCAGTATTTT. Its translation is CASSLGGLNTDTQYF.

This clone has a handful of counts. The same CDR3 arises from other DNA sequences in this sample as well. The chain uses TRBV5-4 and TRBJ1-2, with 8 bases aligning to TRBD1. This CDR3 contains 14 residues. Germline trimming cut 4 bases from V and 4 bases from J; bases unmatched to any gene: 6. Per the germline V gene, CDR1 is SGHNT and CDR2 is YYREEE (reference sequence). CDR3 in DNA: TGTGCCAGCAGCCTAGGACAGGGTGGCTATGGCTACACCTTC. The encoded protein is CASSLGQGGYGYTF.

The chain links TRBV12-3 or TRBV12-4 to TRBJ1-2, with 8 positions matching TRBD1. The CDR3 is made up of 12 amino acids. V shed 6 bases, J shed 8 bases, and the junction held 5 bases outside the gene matches. CDR3 residues: CASSWTGNGYTF. Written as DNA, the CDR3 is TGTGCCAGCAGCTGGACAGGGAACGGCTACACCTTC.